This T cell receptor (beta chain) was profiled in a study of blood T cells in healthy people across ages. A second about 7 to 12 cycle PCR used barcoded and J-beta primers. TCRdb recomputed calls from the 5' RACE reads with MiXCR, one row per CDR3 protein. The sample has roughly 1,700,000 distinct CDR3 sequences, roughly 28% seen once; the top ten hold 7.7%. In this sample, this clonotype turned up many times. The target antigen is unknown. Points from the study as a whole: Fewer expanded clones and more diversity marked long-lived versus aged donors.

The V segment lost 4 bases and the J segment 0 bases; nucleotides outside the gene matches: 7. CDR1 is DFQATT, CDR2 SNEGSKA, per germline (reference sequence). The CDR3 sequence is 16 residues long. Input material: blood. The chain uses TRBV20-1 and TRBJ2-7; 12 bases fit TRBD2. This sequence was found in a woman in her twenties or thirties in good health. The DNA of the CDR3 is TGCAGTGCTACCCAGCCTAGCGGGAGGGCCTCCTACGAGCAGTACTTC. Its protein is CSATQPSGRASYEQYF.